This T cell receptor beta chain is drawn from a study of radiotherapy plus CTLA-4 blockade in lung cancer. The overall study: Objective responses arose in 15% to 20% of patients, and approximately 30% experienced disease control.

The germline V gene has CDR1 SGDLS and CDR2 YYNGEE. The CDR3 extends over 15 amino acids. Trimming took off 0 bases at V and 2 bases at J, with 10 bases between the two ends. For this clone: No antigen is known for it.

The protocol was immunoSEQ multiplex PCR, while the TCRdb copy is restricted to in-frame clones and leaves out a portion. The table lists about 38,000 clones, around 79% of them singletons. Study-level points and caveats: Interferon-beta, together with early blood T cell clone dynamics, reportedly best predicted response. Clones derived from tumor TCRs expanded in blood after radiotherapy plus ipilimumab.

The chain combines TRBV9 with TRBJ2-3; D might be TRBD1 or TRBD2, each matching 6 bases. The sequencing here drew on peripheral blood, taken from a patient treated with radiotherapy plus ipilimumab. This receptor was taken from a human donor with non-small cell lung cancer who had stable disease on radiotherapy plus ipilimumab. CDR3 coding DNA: TGTGCCAGCAGCGTAGGACCGGGGGCCACAGATACGCAGTATTTT. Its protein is CASSVGPGATDTQYF.